The present T cell receptor (beta chain) was sequenced within a study of T-cell memory formation after mild COVID-19. For the study at large: Most TCR clusters belonged to a single donor.

Using its own MiXCR run on the 5' RACE reads, TCRdb lists one record per CDR3 protein. The sample holds 550,000 to 650,000 distinct CDR3 sequences; around a sixth are singletons and the top ten take around 8.1%. This clonotype was found a few times. Its specificity is not known. Whole-study findings and limits: Clones contracting over day 15 to 85 were CD4/CD8 balanced, with later expanders leaning CD4+.

Losses at the gene ends were 10 bases for V and 5 bases for J; bases not matched to a gene: 13. Germline V CDR1 and CDR2: SGHNT, YYREEE (reference sequence). The CDR3 contains 15 residues. What was sequenced was PBMCs or a T cell subset sorted from them (not recorded which). The receptor comes from an adult woman who had mild COVID-19 (a few samples of this study predate the infection). Cell type and time point are not known. The chain carries TRBV5-4 and TRBJ2-3; 10 bases fit TRBD2. The CDR3 DNA sequence: TGTGCCGTAAGGGAGCGGGAGGGAGTGGGAGATACGCAGTATTTT. Its translation is CAVREREGVGDTQYF.